The source of this TCR beta chain is a study of blood T cell repertoires in COVID-19. Study background: Cohort 3 recovered donors had two negative PCRs, clearance, or symptom resolution. Collection of acute and convalescent COVID-19 samples took place in the United States, Italy and Spain.

Losses at the gene ends were 4 bases for V and 0 bases for J; bases not matched to a gene: 5. The CDR3 is 16 residues long. The germline V gene encodes CDR1 MNHNS and CDR2 SASEGT. The cohort comprised adults aged roughly 18 to 95 years residing in about two dozen US areas. In the original processing: Reference gene primer amplification gave estimated nucleated cell counts. Measured with immunoSEQ multiplex PCR; TCRdb has only the in-frame clones, and not every one. V and J calls and clone size are copied from that table; D and trimming were computed from the DNA. Of 400,000 or so clones listed, around 87% were seen once; the top ten hold about 2.1%.

The chain has TRBV6-1 and TRBJ2-3; 9 bases are shared with TRBD1. The sequence derives from a man aged 35-49 years in a cohort exposed to, infected with or recovered from COVID-19 (not recorded which). The material sequenced was PBMCs or T cells enriched from blood (not recorded which). In DNA form, the CDR3 reads TGTGCCAGCAGTGGACACAGGGGGCTGAGCACAGATACGCAGTATTTT. It encodes CASSGHRGLSTDTQYF.